This entry is about one T cell receptor beta chain. This sample was included in a study of technical replicates of blood from several donors. Some clones are missing from TCRdb's copy, which holds only in-frame ones; the method was immunoSEQ multiplex PCR. The table lists some 71,000 clones, approximately 97% of them singletons. V gave up 0 bases and J gave up 4 bases, with 10 bases separating them. The CDR3 is made up of 14 amino acids. CDR1 and CDR2 (germline): SGHRS, YFSETQ. This rearrangement joins TRBV5-1 to TRBJ1-1, with D hard to call. This receptor was obtained from a human donor in good health. Sample: T cells isolated from PBMCs. Here the CDR3 reads CASSLDPGLTEAFF. CDR3 DNA: TGCGCCAGCAGCTTGGATCCGGGTCTCACTGAAGCTTTCTTT.